The entry that follows covers one TCR beta chain sequence. With the 5' RACE reads reprocessed, TCRdb shows one record per CDR3 protein and no DNA. The table gives a few hundred thousand distinct CDR3 sequences; the top ten clones make up 0.39% of it. This specimen comes from a study of T cells expressing NK-cell markers. The CDR3 is 15 amino acids. The germline V gene has CDR1 DFQATT and CDR2 SNEGSKA (reference sequence). V is TRBV20-1 and J is TRBJ2-1; TCRdb outputs TRBD2, but without DNA this stays unchecked. The origin of this receptor is a man younger than 30 in good health. The material sequenced was blood T cells: a sorted CD56 or NKG2C T cell subset, CD4+ or CD8+ T cells, or bulk PBMC T cells (not recorded which). The CDR3 sequence: CSATQGTSFFNEQFF.